This section outlines one T cell receptor (beta chain) sequence together with its context. Trimming removed 4 bases from V and 5 bases from J; junction bases left unmatched: 13. CDR3 size: 19 residues. Germline lookup yields CDR1 SGDLS and CDR2 YYNGEE. The source of the sample is a study of shared clonotypes between healthy human individuals. Turning to the study itself: Three plates were used per donor for CD4 naive, three for CD4 memory, two for CD8 naive and one for CD8 memory.

The table came from immunoSEQ multiplex PCR; TCRdb's copy has only in-frame clones and leaves some out. The sample holds about 2.1 million clones, about 94% seen once. Naive CD8 cells comprised CD45RO-negative, CCR7-positively selected cells, excluding terminally differentiated effector memory CD45RA+ cells. The gene calls are TRBV9 and TRBJ2-1; TRBD2 agrees at 15 bases. The source of this sequence is a man in his late teens or twenties in good health. Some clones in this sample may be carry-over from other donors' samples. Sample: naive CD8+ T cells from PBMCs. The CDR3 here is CASSPRTSGRGRGHNEQFF. In nucleotides, the CDR3 is TGTGCCAGCAGCCCCCGGACTAGCGGGAGGGGAAGAGGGCACAATGAGCAGTTCTTC.